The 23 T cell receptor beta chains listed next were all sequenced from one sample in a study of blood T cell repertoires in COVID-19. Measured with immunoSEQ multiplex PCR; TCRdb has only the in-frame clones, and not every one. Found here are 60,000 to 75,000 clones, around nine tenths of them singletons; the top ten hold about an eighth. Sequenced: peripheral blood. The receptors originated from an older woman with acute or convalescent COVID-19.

For the CDR3, the DNA is TGTGCCAGCAGCTTAGGACAGGTTTTCGGACAGGAGTTCCAAGAGACCCAGTACTTC. Encoded protein: CASSLGQVFGQEFQETQYF. The V and J genes are TRBV7-9 and TRBJ2-5, with 7 bases that match TRBD1. This CDR3 is 19 amino acids long. Trimming cost V 1 base and J 1 base; bases outside gene matches: 15. The germline V gene has CDR1 SEHNR and CDR2 FQNEAQ (reference sequence).

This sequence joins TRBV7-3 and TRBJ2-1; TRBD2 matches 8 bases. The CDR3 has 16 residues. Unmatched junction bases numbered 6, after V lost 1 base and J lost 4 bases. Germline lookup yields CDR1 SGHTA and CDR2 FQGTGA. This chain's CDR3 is CASSLNAAGEYNEQFF. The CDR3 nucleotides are TGTGCCAGCAGCTTAAACGCAGCGGGAGAATACAATGAGCAGTTCTTC.

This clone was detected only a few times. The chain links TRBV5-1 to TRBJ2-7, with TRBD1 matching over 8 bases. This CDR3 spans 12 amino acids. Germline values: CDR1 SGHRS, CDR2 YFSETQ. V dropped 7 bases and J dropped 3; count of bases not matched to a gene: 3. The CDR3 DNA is TGCGCCAGCTCCGGACAGGGCTACGAGCAGTACTTC. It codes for CASSGQGYEQYF.

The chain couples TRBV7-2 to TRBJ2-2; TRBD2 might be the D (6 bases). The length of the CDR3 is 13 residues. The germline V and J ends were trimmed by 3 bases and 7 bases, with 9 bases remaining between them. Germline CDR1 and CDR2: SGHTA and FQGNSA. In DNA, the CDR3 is TGTGCCAGCAGCTTTGCGGAGGGCGGGGAGCTGTTTTTT. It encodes CASSFAEGGELFF.

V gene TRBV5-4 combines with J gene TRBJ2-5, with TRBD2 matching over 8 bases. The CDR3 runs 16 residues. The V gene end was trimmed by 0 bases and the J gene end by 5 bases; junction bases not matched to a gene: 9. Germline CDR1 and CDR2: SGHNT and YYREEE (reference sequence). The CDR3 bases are TGTGCCAGCAGCTTGGCAGGGTCTAGCGGGCGGGAGACCCAGTACTTC. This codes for CASSLAGSSGRETQYF.

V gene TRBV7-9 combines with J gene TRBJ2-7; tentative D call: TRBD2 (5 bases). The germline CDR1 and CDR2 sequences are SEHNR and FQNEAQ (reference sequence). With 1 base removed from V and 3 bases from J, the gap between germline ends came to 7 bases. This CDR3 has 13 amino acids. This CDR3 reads CASSLERDYEQYF. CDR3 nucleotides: TGTGCCAGCAGCTTAGAGAGGGACTACGAGCAGTACTTC.

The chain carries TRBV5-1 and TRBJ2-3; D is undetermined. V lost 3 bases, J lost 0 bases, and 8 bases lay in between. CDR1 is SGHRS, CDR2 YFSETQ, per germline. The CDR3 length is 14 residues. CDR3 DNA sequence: TGCGCCAGCAGCTCTCTCTCTAGCACAGATACGCAGTATTTT. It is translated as CASSSLSSTDTQYF. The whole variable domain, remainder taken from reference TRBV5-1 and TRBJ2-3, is KAGVTQTPRYLIKTRGQQVTLSCSPISGHRSVSWYQQTPGQGLQFLFEYFSETQRNKGNFPGRFSGRQFSNSRSEMNVSTLELGDSALYLCASSSLSSTDTQYFGPGTRLTVL.

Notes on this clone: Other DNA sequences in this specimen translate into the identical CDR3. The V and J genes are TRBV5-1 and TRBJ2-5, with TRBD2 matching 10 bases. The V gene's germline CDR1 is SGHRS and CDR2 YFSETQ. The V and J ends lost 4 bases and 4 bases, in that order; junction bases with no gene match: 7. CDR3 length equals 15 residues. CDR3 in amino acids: CASSRAGGPLETQYF. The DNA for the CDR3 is TGCGCCAGCAGCCGAGCGGGGGGGCCTCTAGAGACCCAGTACTTC.

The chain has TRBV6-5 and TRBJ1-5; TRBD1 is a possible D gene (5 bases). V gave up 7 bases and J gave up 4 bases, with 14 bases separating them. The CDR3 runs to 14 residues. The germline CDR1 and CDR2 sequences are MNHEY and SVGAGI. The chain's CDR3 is CASNWGDSNQPQHF. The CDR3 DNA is TGTGCCAGCAATTGGGGGGACTCAAATCAGCCCCAGCATTTT.

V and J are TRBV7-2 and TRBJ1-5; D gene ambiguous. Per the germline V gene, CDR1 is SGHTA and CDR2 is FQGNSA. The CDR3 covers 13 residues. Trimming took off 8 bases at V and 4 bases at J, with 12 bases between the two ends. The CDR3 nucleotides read TGTGCCAGCGCCCCCACTTTGAATCAGCCCCAGCATTTT. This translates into CASAPTLNQPQHF. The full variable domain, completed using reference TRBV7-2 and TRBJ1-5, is GAGVSQSPSNKVTEKGKDVELRCDPISGHTALYWYRQSLGQGLEFLIYFQGNSAPDKSGLPSDRFSAERTGGSVSTLTIQRTQQEDSAVYLCASAPTLNQPQHFGDGTRLSIL.

CDR3 nucleotides: TGTGCCAGCAGCTTAAACAGGGTTCCCTACGAGCAGTACTTC. This codes for CASSLNRVPYEQYF. The chain uses TRBV11-2 and TRBJ2-7; possibly TRBD1 for D (6 bases). V was trimmed by 2 bases and J by 2 bases, leaving 10 bases between them. Germline V CDR1 and CDR2: SGHAT, FQNNGV. CDR3 length equals 14 residues.

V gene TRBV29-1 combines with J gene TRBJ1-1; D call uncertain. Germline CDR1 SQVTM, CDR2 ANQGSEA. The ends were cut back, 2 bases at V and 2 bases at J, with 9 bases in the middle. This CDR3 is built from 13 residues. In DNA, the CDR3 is TGCAGCGTTGAAAGGAGGACCAACACTGAAGCTTTCTTT. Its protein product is CSVERRTNTEAFF.

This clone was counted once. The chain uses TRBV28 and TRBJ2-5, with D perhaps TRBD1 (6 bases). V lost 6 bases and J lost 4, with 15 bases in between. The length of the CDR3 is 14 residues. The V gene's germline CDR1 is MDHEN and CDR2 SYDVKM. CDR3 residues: CASRRQGRPETQYF. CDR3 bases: TGTGCCAGCAGGAGGCAGGGGCGACCAGAGACCCAGTACTTC.

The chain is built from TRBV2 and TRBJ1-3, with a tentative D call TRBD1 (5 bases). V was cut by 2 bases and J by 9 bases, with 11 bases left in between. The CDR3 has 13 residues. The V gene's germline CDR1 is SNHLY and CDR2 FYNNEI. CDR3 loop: CASSEQGFATIYF. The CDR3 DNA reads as TGTGCCAGCAGTGAACAGGGTTTCGCCACCATATATTTT.

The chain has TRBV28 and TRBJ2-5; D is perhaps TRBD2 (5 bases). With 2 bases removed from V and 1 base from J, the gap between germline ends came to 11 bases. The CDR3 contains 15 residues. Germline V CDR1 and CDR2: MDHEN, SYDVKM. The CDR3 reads CASSLTSPFQETQYF. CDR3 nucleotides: TGTGCCAGCAGTTTAACTAGTCCCTTCCAAGAGACCCAGTACTTC.

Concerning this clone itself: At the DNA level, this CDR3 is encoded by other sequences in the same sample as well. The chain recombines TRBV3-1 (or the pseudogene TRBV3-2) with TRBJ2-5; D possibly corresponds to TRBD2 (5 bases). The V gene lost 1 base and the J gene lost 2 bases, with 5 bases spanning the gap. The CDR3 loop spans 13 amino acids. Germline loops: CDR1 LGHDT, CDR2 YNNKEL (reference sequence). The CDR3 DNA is TGTGCCAGCAGCCAAGCGGGGCAAGAGACCCAGTACTTC. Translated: CASSQAGQETQYF.

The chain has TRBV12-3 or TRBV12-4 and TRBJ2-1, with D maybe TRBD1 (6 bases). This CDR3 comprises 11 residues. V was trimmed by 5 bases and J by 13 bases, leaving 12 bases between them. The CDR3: CASSARGSQFF. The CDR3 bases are TGTGCCAGCAGTGCCAGGGGATCTCAGTTCTTC.

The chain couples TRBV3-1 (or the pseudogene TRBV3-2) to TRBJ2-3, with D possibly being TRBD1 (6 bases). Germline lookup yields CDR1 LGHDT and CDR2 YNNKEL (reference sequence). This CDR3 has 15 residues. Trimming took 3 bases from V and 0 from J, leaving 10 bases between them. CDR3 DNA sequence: TGTGCCAGCAGCCAGACCACAGGGAGCACAGATACGCAGTATTTT. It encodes CASSQTTGSTDTQYF.

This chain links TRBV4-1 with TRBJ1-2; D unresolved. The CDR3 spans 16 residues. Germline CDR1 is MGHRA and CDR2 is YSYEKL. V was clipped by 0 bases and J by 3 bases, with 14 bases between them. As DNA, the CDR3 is TGCGCCAGCAGCCAAGATCGAAGTAATTCGGACTATGGCTACACCTTC. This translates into CASSQDRSNSDYGYTF.

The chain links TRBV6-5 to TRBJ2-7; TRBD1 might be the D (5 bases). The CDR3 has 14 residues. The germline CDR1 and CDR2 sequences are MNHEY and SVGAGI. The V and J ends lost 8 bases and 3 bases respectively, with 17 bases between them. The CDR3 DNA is TGTGCCAGCCAACCAACCCAGGGTCTCTACGAGCAGTACTTC. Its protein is CASQPTQGLYEQYF.

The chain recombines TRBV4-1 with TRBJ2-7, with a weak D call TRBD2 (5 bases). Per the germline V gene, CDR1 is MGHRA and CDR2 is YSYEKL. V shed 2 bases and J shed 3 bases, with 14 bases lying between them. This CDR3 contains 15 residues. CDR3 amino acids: CASSQFYLRGYEQYF. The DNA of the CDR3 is TGCGCCAGCAGCCAATTTTATCTCCGGGGCTACGAGCAGTACTTC.

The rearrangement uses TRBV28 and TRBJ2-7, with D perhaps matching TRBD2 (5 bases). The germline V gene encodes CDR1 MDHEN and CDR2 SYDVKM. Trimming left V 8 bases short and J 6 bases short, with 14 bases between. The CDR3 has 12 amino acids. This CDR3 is CASSGGLGEQYF. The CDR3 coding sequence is TGTGCCAGCTCAGGAGGTTTGGGCGAGCAGTACTTC.

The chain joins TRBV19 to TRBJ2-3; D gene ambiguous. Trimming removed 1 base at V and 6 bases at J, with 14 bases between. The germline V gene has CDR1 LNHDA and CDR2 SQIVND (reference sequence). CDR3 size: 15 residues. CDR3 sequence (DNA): TGTGCCAGTAGTATAGCCCAACGCGGTAGGGATACGCAGTATTTT. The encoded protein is CASSIAQRGRDTQYF.